This TCR beta chain was obtained from a study of blood T cell repertoires in COVID-19. The wider study: PBMCs, B-cell-depleted T cells, or T cells provided the cDNA or gDNA that made up the material.

Some clones are missing from TCRdb's copy, which holds only in-frame ones; the method was immunoSEQ multiplex PCR. The data hold approximately 130,000 clones, with about 86% observed a single time. The CDR3 has 12 amino acids. The V gene's germline CDR1 is SEHNR and CDR2 FQNEAQ (reference sequence). After removal of 4 bases from V and 15 bases from J, the junction contained 9 bases not matched to a gene. The source of this sequence is a woman aged 55-70 years with active or convalescent COVID-19. The rearrangement uses TRBV7-9 and TRBJ2-1, with 7 bases fitting TRBD2. The material sequenced was peripheral blood. CDR3 DNA sequence: TGTGCCAGCAGCTCGACTAGCTATCTATTGTTCTTC. As protein: CASSSTSYLLFF.